This is a list of T cell receptor beta chains from one sample in a study of regulatory T cells in long-lasting Graves disease. Each CDR3 protein gets one entry after TCRdb re-called the multiplex PCR reads with MiXCR. This sample has 550,000 to 600,000 distinct CDR3 sequences, with about 16% found just once. The data also belong to a second study, concerning T cells in Graves' hyperthyroidism and ophthalmopathy.

This specimen consisted of peripheral blood mononuclear cells (PBMCs), obtained at new diagnosis, from a patient treated with antithyroid drugs. These receptors came from a man aged 18 to 29 with Graves disease. CDR3s include the opening cysteine and the closing phenylalanine or tryptophan. Fields, in order: D gene, J gene, V gene, clone size, CDR3 protein, CDR3 DNA. The D gene is left open where the match is weak. Rows may omit the clone size; those that give it use once, few, many or a size class.

. | TRBJ2-1 | TRBV20-1 | few | CSARAPRTGSGDEQFF | TGCAGTGCTAGAGCCCCTCGGACGGGATCGGGCGATGAGCAGTTCTTC
. | TRBJ2-2 | TRBV30 | many | CAWCTGTSTGELFF | TGTGCCTGGTGTACCGGGACCTCGACCGGGGAGCTGTTTTTT
. | TRBJ2-7 | TRBV28 | few | CASSLDEQYF | TGTGCCAGCAGCTTGGACGAGCAGTACTTC
. | TRBJ1-2 | TRBV28 | . | CASSLLGREEGYTF | TGTGCCAGCAGTTTATTGGGCAGGGAGGAAGGCTACACCTTC
TRBD1 | TRBJ2-3 | TRBV6-1 | many | CASLTVTGSKDTQYF | TGTGCCAGCCTTACCGTGACAGGGTCGAAAGATACGCAGTATTTT
. | TRBJ1-6 | TRBV7-2 | . | CASSSELTGPYSPLHF | TGTGCCAGCAGCTCAGAGCTGACAGGACCCTATTCACCCCTCCACTTT
. | TRBJ1-6 | TRBV5-1 | . | CASLPIPDSSAPLHF | TGCGCCAGTCTACCTATTCCGGATTCGTCTGCACCCCTCCACTTT
TRBD1 | TRBJ2-4 | TRBV20-1 | . | CSHSGTGGDIQYF | TGCAGTCACTCCGGGACAGGGGGAGACATTCAGTACTTC
TRBD1 | TRBJ2-1 | TRBV13 | many | CASSFQGDEQFF | TGTGCCAGCAGCTTTCAGGGGGATGAGCAGTTCTTC
. | TRBJ1-1 | TRBV2 | many | CASSESGGEAFF | TGTGCCAGCAGTGAGAGTGGAGGGGAAGCTTTCTTT
TRBD2 | TRBJ2-7 | TRBV19 | . | CASSISSGSRYEQYF | TGTGCCAGTAGTATATCTAGCGGGAGTCGGTACGAGCAGTACTTC
. | TRBJ2-4 | TRBV11-2 | . | CASSESWGKNIQYF | TGTGCCAGCAGCGAGAGCTGGGGCAAAAACATTCAGTACTTC
TRBD1 | TRBJ1-5 | TRBV2 | many | CASSADRGGNQPQHF | TGTGCCAGCAGTGCGGACAGGGGGGGCAATCAGCCCCAGCATTTT
. | TRBJ2-5 | TRBV19 | few | CASGSSAGLKETQYF | TGTGCCAGTGGATCGTCGGCGGGCCTTAAAGAGACCCAGTACTTC
. | TRBJ1-2 | TRBV7-9 | . | CASSLQSANYGYTF | TGTGCCAGCAGCTTACAGTCAGCTAACTATGGCTACACCTTC
TRBD2 | TRBJ2-7 | TRBV2 | . | CASELSGSFYEQYF | TGTGCCAGCGAACTTAGCGGGAGTTTCTACGAGCAGTACTTC
. | TRBJ2-1 | TRBV2 | many | CASTSSWDSYNEQFF | TGTGCCAGCACCTCATCTTGGGATTCCTACAATGAGCAGTTCTTC
TRBD1 | TRBJ2-3 | TRBV5-1 | . | CASSLKGAGTDTQYF | TGCGCCAGCAGCTTGAAGGGGGCTGGCACAGATACGCAGTATTTT
. | TRBJ2-1 | TRBV5-1 | . | CASSLFLARNEQFF | TGCGCCAGCAGCTTGTTCCTAGCACGCAATGAGCAGTTCTTC
TRBD1 | TRBJ1-6 | TRBV3-1 | . | CASAGQGESPLHF | TGTGCCAGCGCCGGTCAGGGGGAGTCACCCCTCCACTTT
. | TRBJ2-7 | TRBV4-1 | . | CASSQEQAGAYEQYF | TGCGCCAGCAGCCAAGAGCAAGCAGGCGCCTACGAGCAGTACTTC